In this sample, the clone carrying this T cell receptor (beta chain) turned up a few times. This specimen comes from a study of beta chain features in type 1 diabetes. TCRB transcripts that were expressed got sequenced, as all of the isolated RNA had been reverse transcribed. Sequenced by immunoSEQ multiplex PCR; TCRdb stores in-frame clones only, minus some. The sample holds more than 300,000 clones, over 12% seen once. The V gene end was trimmed by 1 base and the J gene end by 7 bases; junction bases not matched to a gene: 4. The CDR3 runs 14 residues. Germline CDR1 reads SQVTM; CDR2 reads ANQGSEA. V is TRBV29-1 and J is TRBJ2-1; 10 nucleotides match TRBD2. Sequencing used naive CD4+ T cells from blood. The receptor was derived from a woman aged 18-29 years in good health. CDR3: CSVEGASGGNEQFF. In nucleotides, the CDR3 is TGCAGCGTTGAAGGGGCTAGCGGGGGTAATGAGCAGTTCTTC.